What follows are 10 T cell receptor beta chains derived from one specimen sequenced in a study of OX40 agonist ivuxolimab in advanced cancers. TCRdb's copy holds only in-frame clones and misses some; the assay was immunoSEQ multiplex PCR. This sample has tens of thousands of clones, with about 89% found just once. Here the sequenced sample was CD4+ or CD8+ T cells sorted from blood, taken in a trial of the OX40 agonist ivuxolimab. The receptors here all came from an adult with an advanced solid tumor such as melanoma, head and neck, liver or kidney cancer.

DNA of the CDR3: TGTGCCAGTGGAATATACACGGGTAACACTGAAGCTTTCTTT. The encoded protein is CASGIYTGNTEAFF. This chain links TRBV19 with TRBJ1-1; D is undetermined. The germline V gene encodes CDR1 LNHDA and CDR2 SQIVND (reference sequence). The CDR3 totals 14 residues. The ends were cut back, 8 bases at V and 2 bases at J, with 15 bases in the middle.

The CDR3 here is CASSVSLAKNIQYF. The DNA for the CDR3 is TGCGCCAGCAGTGTCTCTCTAGCCAAAAACATTCAGTACTTC. The chain has TRBV10-1 and TRBJ2-4; D is unclear. Between the trimmed V and J ends, which lost 4 bases and 0 bases, there was a span of 7 bases. CDR1 and CDR2 (germline): WNHNN, SYGVQD (reference sequence). The CDR3 is 14 residues long.

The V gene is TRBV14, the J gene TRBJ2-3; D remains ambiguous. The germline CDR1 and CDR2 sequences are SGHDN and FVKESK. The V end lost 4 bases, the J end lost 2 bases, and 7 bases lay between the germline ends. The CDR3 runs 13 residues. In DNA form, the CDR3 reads TGTGCCAGCAGCCTTACCCCCACAGATACGCAGTATTTT. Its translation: CASSLTPTDTQYF.

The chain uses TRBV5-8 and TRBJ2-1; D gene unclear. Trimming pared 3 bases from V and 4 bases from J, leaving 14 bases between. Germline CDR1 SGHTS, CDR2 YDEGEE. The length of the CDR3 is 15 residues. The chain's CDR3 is CASSSRITTYNEQFF. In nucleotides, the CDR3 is TGTGCCAGCAGCTCCCGCATAACTACGTACAATGAGCAGTTCTTC.

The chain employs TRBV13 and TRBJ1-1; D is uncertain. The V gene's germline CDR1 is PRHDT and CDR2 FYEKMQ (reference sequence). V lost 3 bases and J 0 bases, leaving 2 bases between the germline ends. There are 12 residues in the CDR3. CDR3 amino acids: CASSFLNTEAFF. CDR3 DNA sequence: TGTGCCAGCAGCTTTTTGAACACTGAAGCTTTCTTT.

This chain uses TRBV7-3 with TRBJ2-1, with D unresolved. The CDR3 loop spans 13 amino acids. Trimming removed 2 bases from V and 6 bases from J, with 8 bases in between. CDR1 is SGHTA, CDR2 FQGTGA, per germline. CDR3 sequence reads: CASSLGLFNEQFF. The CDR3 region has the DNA TGTGCCAGCAGCTTAGGGCTATTCAATGAGCAGTTCTTC.

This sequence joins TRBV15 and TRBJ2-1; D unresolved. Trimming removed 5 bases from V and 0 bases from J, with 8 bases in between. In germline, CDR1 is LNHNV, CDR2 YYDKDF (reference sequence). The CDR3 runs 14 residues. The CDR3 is CATSRTPSYNEQFF. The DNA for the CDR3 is TGTGCCACCAGCCGCACCCCCTCCTACAATGAGCAGTTCTTC.

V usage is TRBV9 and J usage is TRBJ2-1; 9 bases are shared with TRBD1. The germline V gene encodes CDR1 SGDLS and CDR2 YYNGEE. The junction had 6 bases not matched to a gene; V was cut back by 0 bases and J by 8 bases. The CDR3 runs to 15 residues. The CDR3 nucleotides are TGTGCCAGCAGCGTAGCCGGACAGGGGATAGATGAGCAGTTCTTC. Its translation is CASSVAGQGIDEQFF.

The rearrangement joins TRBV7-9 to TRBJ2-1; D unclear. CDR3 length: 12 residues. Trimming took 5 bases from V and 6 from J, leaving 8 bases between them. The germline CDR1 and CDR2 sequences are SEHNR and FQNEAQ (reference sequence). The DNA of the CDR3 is TGTGCCAGCAGCCCCGGCCTCAATGAGCAGTTCTTC. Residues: CASSPGLNEQFF. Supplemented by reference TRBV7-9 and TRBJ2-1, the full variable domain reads DTGVSQNPRHKITKRGQNVTFRCDPISEHNRLYWYRQTLGQGPEFLTYFQNEAQLEKSRLLSDRFSAERPKGSFSTLEIQRTEQGDSAMYLCASSPGLNEQFFGPGTRLTVL.

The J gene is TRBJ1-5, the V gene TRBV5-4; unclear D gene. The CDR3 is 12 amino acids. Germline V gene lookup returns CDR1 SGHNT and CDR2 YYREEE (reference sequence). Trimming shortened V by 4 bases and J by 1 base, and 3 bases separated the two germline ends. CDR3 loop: CASSISNQPQHF. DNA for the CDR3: TGTGCCAGCAGCATCAGCAATCAGCCCCAGCATTTT.